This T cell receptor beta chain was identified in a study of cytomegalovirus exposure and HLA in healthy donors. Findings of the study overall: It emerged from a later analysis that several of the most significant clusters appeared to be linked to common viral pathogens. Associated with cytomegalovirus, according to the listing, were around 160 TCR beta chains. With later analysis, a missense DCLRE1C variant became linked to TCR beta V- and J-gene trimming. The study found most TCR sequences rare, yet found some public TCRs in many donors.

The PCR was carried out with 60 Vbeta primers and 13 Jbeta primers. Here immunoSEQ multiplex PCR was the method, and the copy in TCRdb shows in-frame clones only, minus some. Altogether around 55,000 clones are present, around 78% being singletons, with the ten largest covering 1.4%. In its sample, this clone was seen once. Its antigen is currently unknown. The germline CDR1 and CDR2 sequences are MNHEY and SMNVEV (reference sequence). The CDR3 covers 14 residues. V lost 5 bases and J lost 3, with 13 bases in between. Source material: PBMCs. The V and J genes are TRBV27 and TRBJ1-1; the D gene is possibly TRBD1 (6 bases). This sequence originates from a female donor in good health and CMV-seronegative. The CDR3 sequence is CASSPNQGYTEAFF. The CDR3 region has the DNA TGTGCCAGCAGTCCGAACCAGGGGTACACTGAAGCTTTCTTT.